The sequence of this T cell receptor (beta chain) was determined in a study of T cell changes during pregnancy in multiple sclerosis (dated by TCRdb to between 2017 and 2020). About the study as a whole: The study looked at changes in the T cell repertoire across pregnancy in women with multiple sclerosis.

The CDR3 runs 14 amino acids, cysteine and phenylalanine included. Here the CDR3 DNA is all that survives: 42 bases in frame from base 1. CDR1 and CDR2 were assigned from the germline V gene as SNHLY and FYNNEI. Relative to germline, V is missing 4 bases and J is missing 4 bases, with 5 bases of the junction outside any gene match. Receptor amplification or capture employed the immunoSEQ multiplex PCR assay. TCRdb took this table from immuneACCESS and kept in-frame rearrangements with V and J called. Such tables lack part of the clones; where checked against another copy, unresolved V genes explain under half of the gap, and the rest is unexplained. This sample has about 80,000 clones in its table, and about 91% of those were observed once. The ten biggest clones cover 2.6% of the sample. For this clone: The target of this receptor is not known. No quality values exist for individual bases; no much larger clone is one base distant.

This clonotype originated in a female donor with multiple sclerosis, enrolled in a pregnancy study. The chain is assembled from TRBV2 and TRBJ2-5; 8 middle bases align to TRBD2. This sample comprised peripheral blood, obtained before pregnancy. The CDR3 region: CASSVSAGGETQYF. Here is the DNA: TGTGCCAGCAGTGTTTCCGCGGGAGGAGAGACCCAGTACTTC.